Each of the 2 T cell receptor beta chains below was sequenced from the same sample in a study of control samples from healthy donors and cancer patients. TCRdb keeps only in-frame clones here, not all; method: immunoSEQ multiplex PCR. The profile shows about 150,000 clones, 75% to 90% of them singletons. The sequenced material came from blood. The receptor source for this set is a man aged 25 to 40 in good health.

The chain links TRBV19 to TRBJ1-1; D unclear. From germline, CDR1 is LNHDA and CDR2 SQIVND (reference sequence). The CDR3 contains 13 residues. V was pared by 6 bases and J by 8 bases, with 16 bases between. CDR3 nucleotides: TGTGCCAGTAGCACGTCTAGTCAGAGGGAAGCTTTCTTT. This gives the protein CASSTSSQREAFF.

This sequence joins TRBV9 and TRBJ2-1; unclear D gene. Germline V lookup: CDR1 SGDLS, CDR2 YYNGEE. Trimming pared 0 bases from V and 5 bases from J, leaving 6 bases between. The CDR3 is 13 amino acids. CDR3 sequence reads: CASSVASHNEQFF. CDR3 nucleotide sequence: TGTGCCAGCAGCGTAGCCTCACACAATGAGCAGTTCTTC. Using reference TRBV9 and TRBJ2-1 for the parts outside the CDR3, the full variable domain is DSGVTQTPKHLITATGQRVTLRCSPRSGDLSVYWYQQSLDQGLQFLIQYYNGEERAKGNILERFSAQQFPDLHSELNLSSLELGDSALYFCASSVASHNEQFFGPGTRLTVL.